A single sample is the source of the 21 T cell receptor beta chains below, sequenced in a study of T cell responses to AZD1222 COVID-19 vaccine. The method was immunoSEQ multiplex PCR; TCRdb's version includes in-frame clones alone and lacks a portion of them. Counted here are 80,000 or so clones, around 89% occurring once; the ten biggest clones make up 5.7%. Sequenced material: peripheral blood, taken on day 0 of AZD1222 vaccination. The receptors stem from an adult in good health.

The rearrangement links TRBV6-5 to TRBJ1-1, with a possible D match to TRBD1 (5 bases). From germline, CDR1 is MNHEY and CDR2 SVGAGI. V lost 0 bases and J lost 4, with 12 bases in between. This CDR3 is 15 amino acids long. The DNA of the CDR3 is TGTGCCAGCAGTTACTCCATCGGGGGGGGCACTGAAGCTTTCTTT. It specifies CASSYSIGGGTEAFF.

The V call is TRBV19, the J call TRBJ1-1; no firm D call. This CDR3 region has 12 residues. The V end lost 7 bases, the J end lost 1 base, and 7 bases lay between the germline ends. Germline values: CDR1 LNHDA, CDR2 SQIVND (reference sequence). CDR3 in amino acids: CASIGPNTEAFF. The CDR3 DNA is TGTGCCAGTATCGGTCCGAACACTGAAGCTTTCTTT.

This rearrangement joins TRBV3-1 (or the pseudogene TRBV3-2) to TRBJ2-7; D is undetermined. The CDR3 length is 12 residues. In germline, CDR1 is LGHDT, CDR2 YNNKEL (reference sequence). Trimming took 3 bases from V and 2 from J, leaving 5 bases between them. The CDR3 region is CASSHLPYEQYF. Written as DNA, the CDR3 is TGTGCCAGCAGCCACCTCCCCTACGAGCAGTACTTC.

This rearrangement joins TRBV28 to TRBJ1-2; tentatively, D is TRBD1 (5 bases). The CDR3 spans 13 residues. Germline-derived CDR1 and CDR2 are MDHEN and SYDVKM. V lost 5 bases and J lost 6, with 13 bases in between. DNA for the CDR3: TGTGCCAGCAGTATTCCGGCAGGGAATGGCTACACCTTC. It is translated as CASSIPAGNGYTF.

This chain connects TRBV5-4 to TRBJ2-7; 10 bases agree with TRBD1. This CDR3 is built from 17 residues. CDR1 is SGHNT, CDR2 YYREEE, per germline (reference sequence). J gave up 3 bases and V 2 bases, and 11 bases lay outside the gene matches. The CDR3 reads CASSFIGTGDEDYEQYF. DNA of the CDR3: TGTGCCAGCAGCTTTATTGGGACAGGGGACGAGGACTACGAGCAGTACTTC.

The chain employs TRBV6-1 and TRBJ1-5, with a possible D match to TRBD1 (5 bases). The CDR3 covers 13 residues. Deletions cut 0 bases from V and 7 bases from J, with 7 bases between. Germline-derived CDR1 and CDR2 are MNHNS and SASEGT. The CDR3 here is CASSEARGQPQHF. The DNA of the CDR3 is TGTGCCAGCAGTGAAGCCCGGGGGCAGCCCCAGCATTTT.

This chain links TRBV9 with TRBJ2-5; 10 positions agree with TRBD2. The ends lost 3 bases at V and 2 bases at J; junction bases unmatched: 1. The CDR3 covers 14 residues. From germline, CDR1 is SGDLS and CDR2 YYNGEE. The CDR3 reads CASSERGGQETQYF. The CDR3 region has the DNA TGTGCCAGCAGCGAGCGGGGGGGTCAAGAGACCCAGTACTTC.

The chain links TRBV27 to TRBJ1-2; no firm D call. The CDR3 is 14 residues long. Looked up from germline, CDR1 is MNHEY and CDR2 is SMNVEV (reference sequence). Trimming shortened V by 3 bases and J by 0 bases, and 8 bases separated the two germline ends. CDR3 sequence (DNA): TGTGCCAGCAGTTTGGTACCTGCTAACTATGGCTACACCTTC. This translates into CASSLVPANYGYTF.

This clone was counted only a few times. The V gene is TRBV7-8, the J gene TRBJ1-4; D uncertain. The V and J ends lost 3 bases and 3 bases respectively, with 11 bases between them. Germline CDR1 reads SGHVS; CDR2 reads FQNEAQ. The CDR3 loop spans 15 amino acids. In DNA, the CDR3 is TGTGCCAGCAGCTTGCTGCGAGTGGCTAATGAAAAACTGTTTTTT. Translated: CASSLLRVANEKLFF.

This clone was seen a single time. The DNA for the CDR3 is TGTGCCAGTAGTATCCGGGGGCAGAGCTATGGCTACACCTTC. Amino acids: CASSIRGQSYGYTF. This chain uses TRBV19 with TRBJ1-2; maybe TRBD1 (6 bases). Germline V CDR1 and CDR2: LNHDA, SQIVND (reference sequence). The CDR3 runs to 14 residues. Trimming cost V 3 bases and J 4 bases, with 12 bases left between them. The entire variable domain, with the rest obtained from reference TRBV19 and TRBJ1-2, is as follows: DGGITQSPKYLFRKEGQNVTLSCEQNLNHDAMYWYRQDPGQGLRLIYYSQIVNDFQKGDIAEGYSVSREKKESFPLTVTSAQKNPTAFYLCASSIRGQSYGYTFGSGTRLTVV.

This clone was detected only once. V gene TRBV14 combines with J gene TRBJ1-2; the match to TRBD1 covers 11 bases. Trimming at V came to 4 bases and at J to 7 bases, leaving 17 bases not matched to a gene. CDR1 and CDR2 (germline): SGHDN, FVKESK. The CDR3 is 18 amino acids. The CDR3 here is CASSRETGTGGVVIGYTF. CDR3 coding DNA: TGTGCCAGCAGCCGAGAAACCGGGACAGGGGGTGTCGTAATTGGCTACACCTTC.

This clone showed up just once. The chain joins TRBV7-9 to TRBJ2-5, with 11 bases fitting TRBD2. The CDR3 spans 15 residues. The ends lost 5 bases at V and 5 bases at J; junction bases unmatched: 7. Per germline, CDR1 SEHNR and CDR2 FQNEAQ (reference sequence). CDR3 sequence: CASSRGTSGWETQYF. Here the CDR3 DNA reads TGTGCCAGCAGCCGGGGGACTAGCGGCTGGGAGACCCAGTACTTC.

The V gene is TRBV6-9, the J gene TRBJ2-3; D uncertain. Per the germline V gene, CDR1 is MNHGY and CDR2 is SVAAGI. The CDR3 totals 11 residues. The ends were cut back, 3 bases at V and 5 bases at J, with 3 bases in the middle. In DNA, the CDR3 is TGTGCCAGCAGTTACGGAGATACGCAGTATTTT. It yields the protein CASSYGDTQYF.

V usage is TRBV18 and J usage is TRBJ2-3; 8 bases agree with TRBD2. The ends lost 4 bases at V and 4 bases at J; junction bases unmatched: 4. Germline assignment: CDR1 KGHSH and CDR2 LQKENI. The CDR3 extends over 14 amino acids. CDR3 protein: CASSQGLVPDTQYF. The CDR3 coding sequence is TGTGCCAGCTCACAGGGACTAGTCCCAGATACGCAGTATTTT.

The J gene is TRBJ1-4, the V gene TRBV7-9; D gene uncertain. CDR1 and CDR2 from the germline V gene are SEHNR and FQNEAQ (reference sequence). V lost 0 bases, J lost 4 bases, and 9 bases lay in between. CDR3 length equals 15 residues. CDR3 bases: TGTGCCAGCAGCTTAGCAGTTCCGGGTAATGAAAAACTGTTTTTT. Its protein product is CASSLAVPGNEKLFF.

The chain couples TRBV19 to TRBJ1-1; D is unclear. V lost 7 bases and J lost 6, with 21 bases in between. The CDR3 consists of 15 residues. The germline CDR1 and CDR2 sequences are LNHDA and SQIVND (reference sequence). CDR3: CASTRLGIGVPEAFF. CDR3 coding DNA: TGTGCCAGTACCCGATTGGGGATTGGAGTACCTGAAGCTTTCTTT.

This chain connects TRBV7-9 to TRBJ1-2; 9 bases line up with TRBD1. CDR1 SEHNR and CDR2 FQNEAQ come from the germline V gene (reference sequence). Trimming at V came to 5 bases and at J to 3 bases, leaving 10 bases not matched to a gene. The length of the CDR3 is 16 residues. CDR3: CASSPSSGTGYYGYTF. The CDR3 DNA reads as TGTGCCAGCAGCCCTTCGTCCGGGACAGGGTACTATGGCTACACCTTC.

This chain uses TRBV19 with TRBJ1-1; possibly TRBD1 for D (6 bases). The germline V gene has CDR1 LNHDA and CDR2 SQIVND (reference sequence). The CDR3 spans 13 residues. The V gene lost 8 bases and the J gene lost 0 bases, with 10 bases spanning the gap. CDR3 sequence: CASGEGVNTEAFF. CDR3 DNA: TGTGCCAGTGGGGAGGGGGTGAACACTGAAGCTTTCTTT.

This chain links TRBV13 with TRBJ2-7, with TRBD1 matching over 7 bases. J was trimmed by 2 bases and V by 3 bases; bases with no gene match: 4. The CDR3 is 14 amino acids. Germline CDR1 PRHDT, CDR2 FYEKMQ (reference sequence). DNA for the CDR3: TGTGCCAGCAGCTTGAGGACAGGAACCTACGAGCAGTACTTC. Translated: CASSLRTGTYEQYF.

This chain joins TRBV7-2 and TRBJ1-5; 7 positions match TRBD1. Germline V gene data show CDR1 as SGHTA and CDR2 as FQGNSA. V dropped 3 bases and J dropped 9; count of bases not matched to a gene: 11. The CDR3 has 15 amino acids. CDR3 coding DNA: TGTGCCAGCAGCTTTGTACAGGGGAATGGGTTGCCCCAGCATTTT. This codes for CASSFVQGNGLPQHF.

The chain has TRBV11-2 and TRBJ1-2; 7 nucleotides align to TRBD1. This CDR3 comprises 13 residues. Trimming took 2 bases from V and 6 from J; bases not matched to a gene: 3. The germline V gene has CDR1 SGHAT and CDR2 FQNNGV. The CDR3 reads CASSLWTGDGYTF. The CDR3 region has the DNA TGTGCCAGCAGCTTATGGACAGGTGATGGCTACACCTTC.